The 24 T cell receptor beta chains presented below share a single source sample, sequenced in a study of vaccination and CD4 T cells after COVID-19. TCRdb fed the PCR reads into MiXCR, producing one record per CDR3 protein. The sample holds about 21,000 distinct CDR3 sequences, about 50% seen once. The sample in question was CD4+ T cells from blood, obtained before SARS-CoV-2 vaccination. These receptor sequences come from a human donor who had recovered from COVID-19.

The chain employs TRBV7-9 and TRBJ2-5; D may be TRBD1 (5 bases). Deletions cut 1 base from V and 5 bases from J, with 14 bases between. The length of the CDR3 is 15 residues. In germline, CDR1 is SEHNR, CDR2 FQNEAQ (reference sequence). This CDR3 reads CASSLEDTLGETQYF. CDR3 nucleotide sequence: TGTGCCAGCAGCTTAGAGGACACTTTGGGGGAGACCCAGTACTTC.

This clonotype showed up just a few times. V and J are TRBV7-8 and TRBJ1-1, with D hard to call. Germline loops: CDR1 SGHVS, CDR2 FQNEAQ. The CDR3 is 15 residues long. With 3 bases removed from V and 0 bases from J, the gap between germline ends came to 11 bases. The CDR3 protein is CASSLNVIVNTEAFF. DNA for the CDR3: TGTGCCAGCAGCTTGAACGTTATTGTGAACACTGAAGCTTTCTTT.

V gene TRBV19 combines with J gene TRBJ1-2; 11 bases align to TRBD1. The CDR3 spans 15 residues. Germline V gene data show CDR1 as LNHDA and CDR2 as SQIVND (reference sequence). V shed 5 bases and J 4 bases; nucleotides not matched to a gene: 6. The CDR3, as DNA: TGTGCCAGTAGTTACGGGACAGGGGGAATCTATGGCTACACCTTC. It yields the protein CASSYGTGGIYGYTF.

CDR3 DNA sequence: TGTGCCAGCAGTTCCGGGACAGGGCGTGAGCAGTTCTTC. Translation: CASSSGTGREQFF. The chain combines TRBV2 with TRBJ2-1; 9 bases are shared with TRBD1. J lost 9 bases, V lost 5 bases, and 5 bases had no gene match. CDR1 and CDR2 (germline): SNHLY, FYNNEI. This CDR3 contains 13 residues.

This clonotype was found a few times. The chain combines TRBV20-1 with TRBJ2-2, with D possibly matching TRBD2 (5 bases). Germline lookup yields CDR1 DFQATT and CDR2 SNEGSKA (reference sequence). The CDR3 runs 14 residues. V lost 4 bases, J lost 0 bases, and 9 bases lay in between. CDR3 DNA: TGCAGTGCTACCCCGGGATCGAACACCGGGGAGCTGTTTTTT. Its translation: CSATPGSNTGELFF.

Of note for this clonotype: One junction end does not reproduce the germline sequence, and a read error may be involved. The V and J genes are TRBV7-2 and TRBJ2-5; 7 bases align to TRBD2. The germline V gene has CDR1 SGHTA and CDR2 FQGNSA. The CDR3 has 14 amino acids. The CDR3 here is CVSSLAWRGETQYF. In nucleotides, the CDR3 is TGTGTCAGCAGCTTAGCCTGGCGGGGGGAGACCCAGTACTTC.

The gene calls are TRBV5-6 and TRBJ1-2, with TRBD1 matching 9 bases. The CDR3 extends over 15 amino acids. V lost 2 bases and J lost 4; bases outside the gene matches: 6. Germline CDR1 is SGHDT and CDR2 is YYEEEE. CDR3 DNA: TGTGCCAGCAGCTTAACAGGGGGCAACAGCTATGGCTACACCTTC. Amino acids: CASSLTGGNSYGYTF. The variable domain in full, completed from reference TRBV5-6 and TRBJ1-2, reads DAGVTQSPTHLIKTRGQQVTLRCSPKSGHDTVSWYQQALGQGPQFIFQYYEEEERQRGNFPDRFSGHQFPNYSSELNVNALLLGDSALYLCASSLTGGNSYGYTFGSGTRLTVV.

This clonotype rates as medium-sized (0.01 to 0.1%). The chain couples TRBV21-1 to TRBJ2-5. TRBV21-1 is a pseudogene locus. The CDR3 runs 14 residues. Here the CDR3 DNA reads TGTGCCAGCAGCAAACTTGAGTACCAAGAGACCCAGTACTTC. This translates into CASSKLEYQETQYF.

This clonotype was observed a single time. The chain links TRBV15 to TRBJ2-1; tentative D call: TRBD2 (6 bases). Germline CDR1 and CDR2: LNHNV and YYDKDF (reference sequence). Trimming took 4 bases from V and 11 from J, leaving 24 bases between them. The CDR3 consists of 16 residues. The CDR3 nucleotides read TGTGCCACCAGCACCATCAAGGGGAACGGGAGAAGACAGCAGTTCTTC. It is translated as CATSTIKGNGRRQQFF.

Regarding this clonotype: At one end the junction does not follow the germline gene, possibly because of a read error. V is TRBV6-2 or TRBV6-3 and J is TRBJ2-3; unclear D gene. The CDR3 sequence is 16 residues long. Germline values: CDR1 MNHEY, CDR2 SVGEGT. This CDR3 is CASTYLGGESTDTQYF. CDR3 DNA: TGTGCCAGCACTTACTTGGGCGGCGAATCCACAGATACGCAGTATTTT.

This clonotype turned up a few times. V gene TRBV27 combines with J gene TRBJ1-1; 8 bases are shared with TRBD1. V lost 3 bases and J lost 5; bases outside the gene matches: 8. This CDR3 is 15 amino acids long. Germline V gene data show CDR1 as MNHEY and CDR2 as SMNVEV (reference sequence). Here the CDR3 DNA reads TGTGCCAGCAGTTTCCATGGACAGGGTCGGACTGAAGCTTTCTTT. This gives the protein CASSFHGQGRTEAFF.

The chain has TRBV6-1 and TRBJ1-1, with 9 bases identical to TRBD1. Germline trimming cut 10 bases from V and 0 bases from J; bases unmatched to any gene: 6. Germline CDR1 reads MNHNS; CDR2 reads SASEGT. This CDR3 spans 14 amino acids. The CDR3 here is CATSTGGLNTEAFF. The CDR3 DNA reads as TGTGCCACCTCTACAGGGGGCCTGAACACTGAAGCTTTCTTT.

Only one count was recorded for this clonotype. The gene calls are TRBV5-1 and TRBJ2-1; 9 nucleotides match TRBD2. The trim removed 0 bases at V and 4 bases at J, leaving 8 bases unmatched. Germline CDR1 is SGHRS and CDR2 is YFSETQ. The CDR3 spans 17 residues. The CDR3 bases are TGCGCCAGCAGCTTGGTCACCGGGACTAGCCCGTACAATGAGCAGTTCTTC. Translating it yields CASSLVTGTSPYNEQFF.

This CDR3 is CSARERAARDSPLHF. CDR3 DNA: TGCAGTGCTAGAGAGCGGGCAGCCCGAGATTCACCCCTCCACTTT. The rearrangement joins TRBV20-1 to TRBJ1-6; D unclear. Germline CDR1 DFQATT, CDR2 SNEGSKA (reference sequence). The CDR3 is 15 amino acids. V lost 0 bases to trimming and J lost 8 bases, with 14 bases between them.

This chain links TRBV7-9 with TRBJ2-7, with TRBD1 identical over 7 bases. In germline, CDR1 is SEHNR, CDR2 FQNEAQ (reference sequence). With V trimmed by 1 base and J by 4 bases, 7 bases remained unmatched. The CDR3 contains 15 residues. The CDR3 loop reads CASSLVWSRGYEQYF. The CDR3 DNA is TGTGCCAGCAGCTTAGTCTGGAGCAGGGGGTACGAGCAGTACTTC.

V and J are TRBV27 and TRBJ1-4; TRBD1 is a possible D gene (5 bases). V was shortened by 6 bases and J by 4 bases, with 18 bases between the two germline ends. The CDR3 runs 16 residues. Germline V CDR1 and CDR2: MNHEY, SMNVEV (reference sequence). The CDR3 sequence: CASSLAGEEGNEKLFF. CDR3 nucleotides: TGTGCCAGCAGCCTGGCGGGGGAGGAGGGTAATGAAAAACTGTTTTTT.

The V call is TRBV20-1, the J call TRBJ2-2; 8 bases map to TRBD2. Looked up from germline, CDR1 is DFQATT and CDR2 is SNEGSKA (reference sequence). The CDR3 is 14 residues long. The CDR3 loop is CGAAPLADTGELFF. DNA of the CDR3: TGCGGAGCCGCCCCACTAGCGGACACCGGGGAGCTGTTTTTT.

The table lists this clonotype with a count of one. V and J are TRBV2 and TRBJ1-2; D not certain. Germline CDR1 is SNHLY and CDR2 is FYNNEI. Trimming removed 8 bases from V and 8 bases from J, with 12 bases in between. This CDR3 spans 11 amino acids. This chain's CDR3 is CASRPGVGYTF. In DNA, the CDR3 is TGTGCCAGCCGTCCCGGGGTCGGCTACACCTTC.

This chain connects TRBV7-2 to TRBJ1-2, with D tentatively TRBD1 (5 bases). Germline CDR1 SGHTA, CDR2 FQGNSA. The CDR3 has 16 amino acids. V shed 2 bases and J shed 4 bases, with 17 bases lying between them. CDR3 in DNA: TGTGCCAGCAGCTTAATATCAGGGAATTACGGCTATGGCTACACCTTC. Translated, it gives CASSLISGNYGYGYTF.

The chain combines TRBV7-8 with TRBJ2-1; D is perhaps TRBD1 (6 bases). This CDR3 is built from 16 residues. V was pared by 2 bases and J by 5 bases, with 16 bases between. Germline CDR1 is SGHVS and CDR2 is FQNEAQ. CDR3 region: CASSLYREKYDNEQFF. The DNA for the CDR3 is TGTGCCAGCAGCTTATACAGGGAAAAGTATGACAATGAGCAGTTCTTC. The full variable domain, rest sourced from reference TRBV7-8 and TRBJ2-1, is GAGVSQSPRYKVAKRGQDVALRCDPISGHVSLFWYQQALGQGPEFLTYFQNEAQLDKSGLPSDRFFAERPEGSVSTLKIQRTQQEDSAVYLCASSLYREKYDNEQFFGPGTRLTVL.

V is TRBV2 and J is TRBJ2-3, with 9 positions matching TRBD2. With 6 bases clipped from V and 4 bases from J, the junction kept 2 bases outside the gene matches. This CDR3 is built from 13 residues. Germline CDR1 and CDR2: SNHLY and FYNNEI. CDR3 DNA: TGTGCCAGCAGAGCGGGAGGCGCAGATACGCAGTATTTT. Its protein is CASRAGGADTQYF.

This CDR3 is CASRGYRFLRVQPQHF. The CDR3 nucleotides read TGTGCCAGCAGAGGGTACCGGTTTCTGAGGGTTCAGCCCCAGCATTTT. This chain connects TRBV6-1 to TRBJ1-5, with unresolved D. V was clipped by 6 bases and J by 6 bases, with 21 bases between them. CDR3 length equals 16 residues. Germline V lookup: CDR1 MNHNS, CDR2 SASEGT.

V gene TRBV6-1 combines with J gene TRBJ1-6, with D possibly being TRBD1 (5 bases). CDR3 length: 13 amino acids. Germline CDR1 reads MNHNS; CDR2 reads SASEGT. V shed 6 bases and J shed 7 bases, with 10 bases lying between them. CDR3 protein: CASRETVNSPLHF. As DNA, the CDR3 is TGTGCCAGCAGAGAGACAGTAAATTCACCCCTCCACTTT.

The V and J genes are TRBV5-6 and TRBJ2-7; the D is unclear. The V gene's germline CDR1 is SGHDT and CDR2 YYEEEE. Trimming stripped 0 bases from V and 1 base from J, with 5 bases between. The CDR3 totals 13 residues. The CDR3 nucleotides read TGTGCCAGCAGCTTGGATACTTCCTACGAGCAGTACTTC. Its translation: CASSLDTSYEQYF.